This TCR beta chain was recovered during a study of cytomegalovirus exposure and HLA in healthy donors. Study observations and caveats: CMV serostatus was the only recorded immune exposure for donors. Later on, an analysis showed TCR association rates differing by HLA locus, with DRB1 the most and HLA-C the fewest. Confirmation in vitro established that a few CMV-associated chains were specific for CMV antigens. Within the data, a cluster of highly shared sequence variants was likely a sequencing artifact.

Germline V gene sequence: CDR1 SNHLY, CDR2 FYNNEI. The CDR3 is made up of 15 amino acids. J was trimmed by 4 bases and V by 2 bases; bases with no gene match: 3. Concerning this clone: The antigen remains undetermined.

The study ran its PCR with 60 Vbeta and 13 Jbeta primers. Profiling relied on immunoSEQ multiplex PCR, and the TCRdb table lists in-frame clones only, not all of them. This sample carries fewer than 200,000 clones, 80% of them seen once, and the ten largest clones take roughly 4.5%. The specimen sequenced was PBMCs. This TCR came from a woman aged 45-60 years in good health and CMV-seropositive. The V and J genes are TRBV2 and TRBJ2-2, with TRBD2 identical over 8 bases. CDR3 coding DNA: TGTGCCAGCAGTGAAAGGCTAGCGGGCACCGGGGAGCTGTTTTTT. The encoded protein is CASSERLAGTGELFF.